This TCR beta chain was captured in a study of shared clonotypes between healthy human individuals. Only in-frame clones appear in the TCRdb table, and some are missing; sequencing was by immunoSEQ multiplex PCR. The sample lists more than 2 million clones; almost 96% were seen once. This CDR3 is 17 amino acids long. V lost 4 bases to trimming and J lost 0 bases; unmatched junction nucleotides: 8. The germline CDR1 and CDR2 sequences are LNHDA and SQIVND (reference sequence). The chain has TRBV19 and TRBJ1-3; 8 bases map to TRBD1. Sequenced sample: naive CD4+ T cells sorted from blood. Regarding subset: CD45RA+ positively selected. The sequence derives from a man between 18 and 29 years old in good health. The DNA of the CDR3 is TGTGCCAGTAGTACTAGGGACAGGCCTACCTCTGGAAACACCATATATTTT. It yields the protein CASSTRDRPTSGNTIYF.